What follows are 22 T cell receptor beta chains derived from one specimen sequenced in a study of blood T cell repertoires in COVID-19. Clones were sequenced by immunoSEQ multiplex PCR, and TCRdb holds only the in-frame ones, with some missing. Of 400,000 to 500,000 clones in the sample, 88% are singletons; the top ten hold around 1.5%. Specimen: PBMCs or T cells enriched from blood (not recorded which). The receptors originated from a woman between 18 and 30 years old who had been exposed to COVID-19.

The chain couples TRBV11-2 to TRBJ2-1; maybe TRBD1 (6 bases). CDR1 SGHAT and CDR2 FQNNGV come from the germline V gene. CDR3 length: 16 residues. The germline V and J ends were trimmed by 8 bases and 4 bases, with 21 bases remaining between them. In DNA, the CDR3 is TGTGCCAGCCTGAACAGGGAGAAGACCGGATACAATGAGCAGTTCTTC. This gives the protein CASLNREKTGYNEQFF.

The gene calls are TRBV5-4 and TRBJ1-2; TRBD1 is a possible D gene (6 bases). Germline CDR1 is SGHNT and CDR2 is YYREEE (reference sequence). Trimming took off 0 bases at V and 5 bases at J, with 14 bases between the two ends. This CDR3 region has 15 residues. The CDR3 region is CASSLVNEGDYGYTF. CDR3 bases: TGTGCCAGCAGCTTGGTGAACGAGGGGGATTATGGCTACACCTTC.

V and J are TRBV28 and TRBJ1-3, with no clear D. This CDR3 region has 14 residues. Germline V CDR1 and CDR2: MDHEN, SYDVKM. Trimming pared 8 bases from V and 0 bases from J, leaving 11 bases between. The CDR3 here is CASWSDLSGNTIYF. DNA for the CDR3: TGTGCCAGCTGGAGCGACCTCTCTGGAAACACCATATATTTT.

V is TRBV19 and J is TRBJ2-2; no clear D. The germline V gene has CDR1 LNHDA and CDR2 SQIVND (reference sequence). The V and J ends lost 5 bases and 4 bases respectively, with 8 bases between them. The CDR3 contains 13 residues. CDR3 nucleotides: TGTGCCAGTAGTGTCTTATTCACCGGGGAGCTGTTTTTT. Translated: CASSVLFTGELFF.

The rearrangement uses TRBV27 and TRBJ2-7; 13 bases fit TRBD2. V lost 6 bases to trimming and J lost 9 bases; unmatched junction nucleotides: 17. This CDR3 has 17 amino acids. Germline CDR1 reads MNHEY; CDR2 reads SMNVEV (reference sequence). The CDR3 sequence is CASSPIDPGLAGVRQYF. CDR3 DNA: TGTGCCAGCAGCCCTATTGATCCAGGACTAGCGGGAGTTAGGCAGTACTTC.

In its sample, this clone was seen a few times. The V call is TRBV5-1, the J call TRBJ2-5; 9 nucleotides agree with TRBD2. V gave up 1 base and J gave up 4 bases; unmatched junction bases: 5. This CDR3 comprises 15 residues. Germline CDR1 is SGHRS and CDR2 is YFSETQ. CDR3 amino acids: CASSLWSGGRETQYF. In nucleotides, the CDR3 is TGCGCCAGCAGCTTGTGGAGCGGGGGGCGAGAGACCCAGTACTTC.

About this clone: Relative to the germline gene, one junction end is altered; a read error may explain this. The V gene is TRBV4-1, the J gene TRBJ2-1; D gene unclear. This CDR3 has 13 residues. CDR1 MGHRA and CDR2 YSYEKL come from the germline V gene. CDR3 sequence reads: CASSDPQKRFLLF. The CDR3 DNA follows: TGCGCCAGCAGCGACCCCCAGAAGCGTTTCCTCCTCTTC.

The genes are TRBV6-6 and TRBJ1-6, with a weak D call TRBD1 (6 bases). The V end was cut by 2 bases, the J end by 7 bases, with 15 bases between. The CDR3 is 16 residues long. Germline V gene data show CDR1 as MNHNY and CDR2 as SVGAGI (reference sequence). CDR3 loop: CASSYGQGYNNSPLHF. For the CDR3, the DNA is TGTGCCAGCAGTTACGGGCAGGGGTATAACAATTCACCCCTCCACTTT.

With regard to this clone: This CDR3 is also generated by other DNA sequences in the sample. This sequence joins TRBV4-2 and TRBJ2-3; D is unresolved. This CDR3 comprises 14 residues. Germline values: CDR1 LGHNA, CDR2 YNFKEQ. V dropped 3 bases and J dropped 0 bases, with 7 bases sitting between them. CDR3 in amino acids: CASSQDSSTDTQYF. Written as DNA, the CDR3 is TGTGCCAGCAGCCAGGATAGCAGCACAGATACGCAGTATTTT.

The rearrangement links TRBV6-5 to TRBJ2-5; 9 bases are a match to TRBD1. Per the germline V gene, CDR1 is MNHEY and CDR2 is SVGAGI. The CDR3 totals 15 residues. Trimming cost V 0 bases and J 6 bases; bases outside gene matches: 5. CDR3 loop: CASSYSKQGAKTQYF. In nucleotides, the CDR3 is TGTGCCAGCAGTTACTCGAAACAGGGGGCAAAGACCCAGTACTTC.

The chain couples TRBV7-2 to TRBJ1-6, with D perhaps TRBD1 (5 bases). The CDR3 sequence is 14 residues long. The germline V gene encodes CDR1 SGHTA and CDR2 FQGNSA. Trimming cost V 5 bases and J 8 bases, with 13 bases left between them. CDR3 sequence: CASSIRGADSPLHF. Here the CDR3 DNA reads TGTGCCAGCAGCATTAGGGGCGCTGATTCACCCCTCCACTTT.

CDR3 sequence reads: CATRASGRYTGELFF. In nucleotides, the CDR3 is TGTGCCACCAGGGCTAGCGGGAGATACACCGGGGAGCTGTTTTTT. The gene calls are TRBV24-1 and TRBJ2-2, with TRBD2 matching 10 bases. CDR1 is KGHDR and CDR2 is SFDVKD in the germline V gene. This CDR3 spans 15 amino acids. V was pared by 7 bases and J by 3 bases, with 4 bases of the junction left unmatched.

The chain is built from TRBV30 and TRBJ1-6; D is perhaps TRBD1 (5 bases). The CDR3 contains 15 residues. Germline assignment: CDR1 GTSNPN and CDR2 SVGIG (reference sequence). Trimming stripped 4 bases from V and 3 bases from J, with 13 bases between. The CDR3 DNA is TGTGCCTGGACGGAGACAGAAGACTATAATTCACCCCTCCACTTT. Translation gives CAWTETEDYNSPLHF.

This clone was seen a few times. V and J are TRBV4-2 and TRBJ1-1; 7 bases map to TRBD1. Per germline, CDR1 LGHNA and CDR2 YNFKEQ. CDR3 size: 14 residues. V lost 4 bases and J lost 6; bases outside the gene matches: 8. The CDR3: CASSPRGDYSEAFF. CDR3 bases: TGTGCCAGCAGCCCCAGGGGGGATTATTCTGAAGCTTTCTTT.

The rearrangement links TRBV6-5 to TRBJ2-7, with TRBD2 matching over 11 bases. V dropped 5 bases and J dropped 3; count of bases not matched to a gene: 3. The germline CDR1 and CDR2 sequences are MNHEY and SVGAGI. There are 14 residues in the CDR3. The CDR3 is CASSTLAGGYEQYF. Written as DNA, the CDR3 is TGTGCCAGCAGTACCCTAGCGGGGGGCTACGAGCAGTACTTC.

V usage is TRBV7-9 and J usage is TRBJ2-7; 10 nucleotides match TRBD1. The CDR3 runs to 15 residues. The V segment lost 5 bases and the J segment 2 bases; nucleotides outside the gene matches: 6. The germline gives CDR1 SEHNR, CDR2 FQNEAQ (reference sequence). In DNA form, the CDR3 reads TGTGCCAGCAGCCCCCTTGGGACAGGGGCCTACGAGCAGTACTTC. As protein: CASSPLGTGAYEQYF.

The V call is TRBV7-6, the J call TRBJ2-1; TRBD2 aligns across 11 bases. Germline V lookup: CDR1 SGHVS, CDR2 FNYEAQ. After removal of 11 bases from V and 8 bases from J, the junction contained 35 bases not matched to a gene. The CDR3 sequence is 22 residues long. For the CDR3, the DNA is TGTGCCGAAAACGGCCAGACAGGGCTGAAGACTAGCGGGACTGTCTGTGGGGATGAGCAGTTCTTC. It codes for CAENGQTGLKTSGTVCGDEQFF.

The CDR3 sequence is CASSLKLTGSEAFF. The CDR3 coding sequence is TGTGCCAGCAGCTTAAAATTAACAGGGTCTGAAGCTTTCTTT. V is TRBV7-8 and J is TRBJ1-1; D perhaps matches TRBD1 (6 bases). V lost 2 bases, J lost 6 bases, and 13 bases lay in between. Per germline, CDR1 SGHVS and CDR2 FQNEAQ. The CDR3 has 14 amino acids.

This clone was picked up one time. The rearrangement joins TRBV7-3 to TRBJ1-2, with 8 positions matching TRBD1. V shed 3 bases and J 7 bases; nucleotides not matched to a gene: 4. CDR3 length equals 13 residues. Germline CDR1 and CDR2: SGHTA and FQGTGA. CDR3 nucleotide sequence: TGTGCCAGCAGCTTCCAGGGGGCCGCTGGCTACACCTTC. Protein product: CASSFQGAAGYTF.

The V gene is TRBV11-3, the J gene TRBJ2-7; 8 nucleotides agree with TRBD2. V trimming: 5 bases; J trimming: 5 bases; junction bases outside the gene matches: 11. The length of the CDR3 is 15 residues. Per germline, CDR1 SGHNT and CDR2 YENEEA. CDR3 loop: CASSRYGGASNEQYF. For the CDR3, the DNA is TGTGCCAGCAGCCGATACGGGGGGGCCAGTAACGAGCAGTACTTC.

The rearrangement uses TRBV24-1 and TRBJ2-7, with D possibly TRBD1 on 6 matching bases. V dropped 9 bases and J dropped 1 base, with 15 bases sitting between them. This CDR3 has 14 residues. The germline gives CDR1 KGHDR, CDR2 SFDVKD. The CDR3 DNA follows: TGTGCCACCCAGACCGGGACACGATCCTACGAGCAGTACTTC. Residues: CATQTGTRSYEQYF.

V and J are TRBV5-1 and TRBJ2-1; a possible D gene is TRBD2 (5 bases). Germline CDR1 SGHRS, CDR2 YFSETQ. Trimming left V 6 bases short and J 9 bases short, with 16 bases between. The CDR3 has 13 amino acids. The CDR3 DNA reads TGCGCCAGCAACTCCCCCCCGGCGGGTGAGCAGTTCTTC. It is translated as CASNSPPAGEQFF.